This T cell receptor (beta chain) stems from a study of blood T cell repertoires in COVID-19. Study summary: Sites in the United States, Italy and Spain provided acute and convalescent COVID-19 samples. From T cells, B-cell-depleted T cells, or PBMCs came the material, which was cDNA or gDNA.

Enrolled during active infection, Seattle patients were then followed longitudinally. Authors' methods: For nucleated cells, counts were estimated from reference gene primer amplification. Libraries were prepared by immunoSEQ multiplex PCR; TCRdb keeps only in-frame clonotypes and omits some of them. The V and J calls and clone size are taken from that table; D and trimming were inferred from the DNA. The sample holds around 60,000 clones, roughly 83% seen once. The V end was cut by 3 bases, the J end by 4 bases, with 10 bases between. CDR1 and CDR2 (germline): MRHNA, SNTAGT. The CDR3 extends over 14 amino acids.

This clonotype was sampled from a man in his fifties or sixties with COVID-19, enrolled during active disease. The rearrangement joins TRBV6-4 to TRBJ2-4; weak D call: TRBD2 (6 bases). The sequenced material came from peripheral blood. The CDR3 region is CASSETGEKNIQYF. The CDR3 DNA sequence: TGTGCCAGCAGTGAAACGGGAGAAAAAAACATTCAGTACTTC.